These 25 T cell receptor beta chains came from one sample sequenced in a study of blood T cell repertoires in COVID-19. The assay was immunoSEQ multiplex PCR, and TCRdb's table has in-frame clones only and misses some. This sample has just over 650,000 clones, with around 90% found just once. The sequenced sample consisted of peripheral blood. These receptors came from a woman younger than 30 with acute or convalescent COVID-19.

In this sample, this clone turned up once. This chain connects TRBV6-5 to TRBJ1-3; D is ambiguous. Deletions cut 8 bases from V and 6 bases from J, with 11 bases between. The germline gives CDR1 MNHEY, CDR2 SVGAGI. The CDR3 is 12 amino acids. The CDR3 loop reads CASGQFQNTIYF. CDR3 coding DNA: TGTGCCAGCGGCCAGTTTCAAAACACCATATATTTT.

The CDR3 reads CASSSRGGEAFF. The CDR3 DNA reads TGTGCCAGCAGCTCTAGGGGGGGAGAAGCTTTCTTT. The chain joins TRBV11-2 to TRBJ1-1, with D possibly being TRBD1 (6 bases). The V end lost 4 bases, the J end lost 8 bases, and 11 bases lay between the germline ends. In germline, CDR1 is SGHAT, CDR2 FQNNGV. The CDR3 totals 12 residues.

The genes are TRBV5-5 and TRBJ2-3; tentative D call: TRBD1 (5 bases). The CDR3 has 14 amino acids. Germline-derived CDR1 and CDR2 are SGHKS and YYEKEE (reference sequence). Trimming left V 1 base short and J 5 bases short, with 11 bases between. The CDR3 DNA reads TGTGCCAGCAGCTTGTCTGGGGCCGGAGATACGCAGTATTTT. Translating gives CASSLSGAGDTQYF.

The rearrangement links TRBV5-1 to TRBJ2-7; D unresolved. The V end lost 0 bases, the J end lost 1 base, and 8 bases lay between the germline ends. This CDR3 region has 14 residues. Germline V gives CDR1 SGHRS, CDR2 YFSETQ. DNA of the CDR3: TGCGCCAGCAGCTTGGGGCAGATATCCTACGAGCAGTACTTC. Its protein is CASSLGQISYEQYF.

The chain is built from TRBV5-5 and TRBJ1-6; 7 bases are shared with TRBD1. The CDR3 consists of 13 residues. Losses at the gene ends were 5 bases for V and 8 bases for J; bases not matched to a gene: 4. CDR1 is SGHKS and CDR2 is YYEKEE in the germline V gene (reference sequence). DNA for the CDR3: TGTGCCAGCAGGATCACAGGGGATTCACCCCTCCACTTT. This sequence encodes CASRITGDSPLHF. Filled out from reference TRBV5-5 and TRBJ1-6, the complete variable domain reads DAGVTQSPTHLIKTRGQQVTLRCSPISGHKSVSWYQQVLGQGPQFIFQYYEKEERGRGNFPDRFSARQFPNYSSELNVNALLLGDSALYLCASRITGDSPLHFGNGTRLTVT.

The DNA of the CDR3 is TGCAGTGCTAGTGGCCGGGGGGGAGTTACAGATACGCAGTATTTT. It encodes CSASGRGGVTDTQYF. The chain carries TRBV20-1 and TRBJ2-3; 8 bases fit TRBD2. The trim removed 3 bases at V and 3 bases at J, leaving 8 bases unmatched. Per the germline V gene, CDR1 is DFQATT and CDR2 is SNEGSKA (reference sequence). The CDR3 is 15 residues long.

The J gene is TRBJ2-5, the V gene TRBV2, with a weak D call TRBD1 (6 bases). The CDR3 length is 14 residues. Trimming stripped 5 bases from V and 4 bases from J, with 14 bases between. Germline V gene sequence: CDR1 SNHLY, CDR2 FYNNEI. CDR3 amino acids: CASSSDRKAETQYF. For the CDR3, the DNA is TGTGCCAGCAGTTCCGACAGGAAGGCAGAGACCCAGTACTTC.

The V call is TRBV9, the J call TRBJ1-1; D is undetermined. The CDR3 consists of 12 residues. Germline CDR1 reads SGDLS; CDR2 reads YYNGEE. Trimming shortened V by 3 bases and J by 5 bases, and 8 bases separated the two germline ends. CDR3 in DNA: TGTGCCAGCAGCGGGACGGGGACTGAAGCTTTCTTT. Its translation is CASSGTGTEAFF.

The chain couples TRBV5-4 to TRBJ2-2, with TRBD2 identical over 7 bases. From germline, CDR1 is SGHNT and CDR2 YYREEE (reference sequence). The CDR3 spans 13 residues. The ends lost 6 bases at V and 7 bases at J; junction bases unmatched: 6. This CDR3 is CASKVGEGGELFF. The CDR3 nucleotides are TGTGCCAGCAAGGTCGGGGAGGGCGGGGAGCTGTTTTTT.

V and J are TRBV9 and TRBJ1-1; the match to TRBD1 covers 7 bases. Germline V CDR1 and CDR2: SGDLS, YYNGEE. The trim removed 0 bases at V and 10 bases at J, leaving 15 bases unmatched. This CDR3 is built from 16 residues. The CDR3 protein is CASSVGQGLGLLGAFF. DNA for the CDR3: TGTGCCAGCAGCGTAGGACAGGGACTTGGCCTCCTTGGAGCTTTCTTT.

DNA for the CDR3: TGTGCCAGCAGCTTAGGGACAGGGGGAGAGCAGTACTTC. Its protein is CASSLGTGGEQYF. The chain has TRBV7-9 and TRBJ2-7, with TRBD1 matching 10 bases. The CDR3 runs to 13 residues. Germline-derived CDR1 and CDR2 are SEHNR and FQNEAQ (reference sequence). Trimming removed 1 base from V and 7 bases from J; junction bases left unmatched: 1.

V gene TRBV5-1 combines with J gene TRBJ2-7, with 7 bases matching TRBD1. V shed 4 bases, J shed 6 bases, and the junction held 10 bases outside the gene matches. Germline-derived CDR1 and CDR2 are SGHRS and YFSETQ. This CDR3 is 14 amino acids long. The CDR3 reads CASSPGQVLAEQYF. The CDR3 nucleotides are TGCGCCAGCAGCCCCGGACAGGTTCTTGCCGAGCAGTACTTC.

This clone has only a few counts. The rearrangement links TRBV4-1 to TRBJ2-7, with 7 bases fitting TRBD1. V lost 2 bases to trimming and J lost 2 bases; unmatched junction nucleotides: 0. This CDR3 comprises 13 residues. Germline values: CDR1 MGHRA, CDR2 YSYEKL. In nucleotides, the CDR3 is TGCGCCAGCAGCCAAAGGGGGCCCTACGAGCAGTACTTC. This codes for CASSQRGPYEQYF.

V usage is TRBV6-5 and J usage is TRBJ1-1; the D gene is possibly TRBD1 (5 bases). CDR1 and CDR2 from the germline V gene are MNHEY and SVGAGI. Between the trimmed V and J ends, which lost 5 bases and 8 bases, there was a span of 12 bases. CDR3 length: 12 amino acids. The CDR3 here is CASSLPGGEAFF. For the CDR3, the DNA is TGTGCCAGCAGTCTCCCGGGGGGGGAAGCTTTCTTT.

The CDR3 DNA reads TGTGCCAGCAGCTTGACGCGGACAGGGGACACTGAAGCTTTCTTT. This translates into CASSLTRTGDTEAFF. The rearrangement joins TRBV7-3 to TRBJ1-1, with 9 nucleotides matching TRBD1. Germline loops: CDR1 SGHTA, CDR2 FQGTGA. The CDR3 runs to 15 residues. With 3 bases clipped from V and 3 bases from J, the junction kept 5 bases outside the gene matches.

The CDR3 coding sequence is TGTGCCAGCAGCTCGACTAGTTTGGATACGCAGTATTTT. Its translation is CASSSTSLDTQYF. This rearrangement joins TRBV11-2 to TRBJ2-3; D may be TRBD2 (6 bases). The CDR3 spans 13 residues. Trimming removed 4 bases from V and 6 bases from J, with 11 bases in between. In germline, CDR1 is SGHAT, CDR2 FQNNGV.

For the CDR3, the DNA is TGTGCCTGGAGTGGGAGACTTGGACTTAATGAAAAACTGTTTTTT. Residues: CAWSGRLGLNEKLFF. V and J are TRBV30 and TRBJ1-4; D uncertain. CDR1 is GTSNPN and CDR2 is SVGIG in the germline V gene (reference sequence). The CDR3 extends over 15 amino acids. The V and J ends lost 1 base and 4 bases respectively, with 13 bases between them.

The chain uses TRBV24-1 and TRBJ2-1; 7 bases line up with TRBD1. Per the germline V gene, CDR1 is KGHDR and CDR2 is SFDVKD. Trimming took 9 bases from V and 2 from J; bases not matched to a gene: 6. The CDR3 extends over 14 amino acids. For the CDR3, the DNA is TGTGCCACCTCCAGAGGGGGCACCTACAATGAGCAGTTCTTC. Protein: CATSRGGTYNEQFF.

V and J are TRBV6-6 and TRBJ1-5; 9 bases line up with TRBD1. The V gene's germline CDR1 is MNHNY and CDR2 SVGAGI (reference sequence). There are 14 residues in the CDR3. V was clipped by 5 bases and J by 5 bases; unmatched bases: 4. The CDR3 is CASSITGGYQPQHF. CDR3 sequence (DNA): TGTGCCAGCAGTATAACAGGGGGCTATCAGCCCCAGCATTTT.

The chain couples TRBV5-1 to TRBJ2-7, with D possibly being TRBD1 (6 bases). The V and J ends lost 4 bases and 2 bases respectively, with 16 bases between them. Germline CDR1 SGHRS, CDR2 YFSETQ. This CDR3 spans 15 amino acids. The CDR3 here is CASSRNREGAYEQYF. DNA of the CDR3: TGCGCCAGCAGCCGAAACAGGGAAGGGGCCTACGAGCAGTACTTC.

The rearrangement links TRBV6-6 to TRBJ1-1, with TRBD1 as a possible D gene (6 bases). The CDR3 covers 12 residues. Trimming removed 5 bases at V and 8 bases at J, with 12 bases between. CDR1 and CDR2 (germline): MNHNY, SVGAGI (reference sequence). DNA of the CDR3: TGTGCCAGCAGTCCCGGGACACCCGAAGCTTTCTTT. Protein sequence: CASSPGTPEAFF.

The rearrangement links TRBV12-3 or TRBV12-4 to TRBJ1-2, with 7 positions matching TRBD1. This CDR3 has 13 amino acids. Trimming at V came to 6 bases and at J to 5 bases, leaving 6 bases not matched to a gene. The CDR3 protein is CASSVGTAYGYTF. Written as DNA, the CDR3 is TGTGCCAGCAGCGTAGGGACAGCATATGGCTACACCTTC.

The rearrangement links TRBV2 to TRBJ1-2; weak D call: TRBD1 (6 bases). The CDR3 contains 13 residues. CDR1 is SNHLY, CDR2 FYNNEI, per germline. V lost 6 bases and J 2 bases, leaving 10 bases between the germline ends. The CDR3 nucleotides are TGTGCCAGCAGCACAGGGTTAAACTATGGCTACACCTTC. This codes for CASSTGLNYGYTF.

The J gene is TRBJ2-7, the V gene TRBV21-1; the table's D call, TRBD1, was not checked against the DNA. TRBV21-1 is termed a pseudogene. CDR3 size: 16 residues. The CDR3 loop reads CASSKALWPPCYEQYF. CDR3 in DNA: TGTGCCAGCAGCAAAGCGCTTTGGCCCCCTTGCTACGAGCAGTACTTC.

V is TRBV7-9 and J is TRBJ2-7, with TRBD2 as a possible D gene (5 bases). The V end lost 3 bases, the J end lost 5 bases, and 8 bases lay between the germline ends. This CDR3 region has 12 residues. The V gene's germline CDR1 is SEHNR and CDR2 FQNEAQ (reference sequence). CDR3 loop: CASSFFGDEQYF. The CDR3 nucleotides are TGTGCCAGCAGCTTTTTCGGGGACGAGCAGTACTTC. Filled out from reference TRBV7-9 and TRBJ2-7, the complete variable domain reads DTGVSQNPRHKITKRGQNVTFRCDPISEHNRLYWYRQTLGQGPEFLTYFQNEAQLEKSRLLSDRFSAERPKGSFSTLEIQRTEQGDSAMYLCASSFFGDEQYFGPGTRLTVT.